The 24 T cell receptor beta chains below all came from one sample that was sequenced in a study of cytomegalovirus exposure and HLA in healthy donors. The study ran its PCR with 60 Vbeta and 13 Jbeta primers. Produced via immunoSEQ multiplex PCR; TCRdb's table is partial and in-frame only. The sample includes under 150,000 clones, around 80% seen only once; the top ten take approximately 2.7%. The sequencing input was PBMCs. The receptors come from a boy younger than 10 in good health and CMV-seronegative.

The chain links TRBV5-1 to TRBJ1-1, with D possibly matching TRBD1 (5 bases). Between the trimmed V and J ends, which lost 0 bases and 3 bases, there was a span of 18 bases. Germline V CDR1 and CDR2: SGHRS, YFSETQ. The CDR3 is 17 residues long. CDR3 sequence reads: CASSLEHGRVAYTEAFF. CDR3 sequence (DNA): TGCGCCAGCAGCTTGGAGCATGGCAGGGTGGCGTACACTGAAGCTTTCTTT.

CDR3 residues: CASPKPLAGEPTSTDTQYF. CDR3 sequence (DNA): TGTGCCAGCCCCAAACCCCTAGCGGGGGAGCCTACTAGCACAGATACGCAGTATTTT. This sequence joins TRBV7-9 and TRBJ2-3, with 10 bases lining up with TRBD2. Germline V gene lookup returns CDR1 SEHNR and CDR2 FQNEAQ (reference sequence). J was trimmed by 0 bases and V by 8 bases; bases with no gene match: 17. The CDR3 spans 19 residues.

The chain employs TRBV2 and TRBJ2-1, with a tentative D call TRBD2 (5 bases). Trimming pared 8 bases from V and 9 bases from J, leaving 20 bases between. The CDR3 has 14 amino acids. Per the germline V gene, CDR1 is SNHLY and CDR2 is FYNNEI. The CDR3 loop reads CASLLALVSGEQFF. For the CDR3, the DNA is TGTGCCAGCCTCCTCGCCCTAGTGAGCGGTGAGCAGTTCTTC.

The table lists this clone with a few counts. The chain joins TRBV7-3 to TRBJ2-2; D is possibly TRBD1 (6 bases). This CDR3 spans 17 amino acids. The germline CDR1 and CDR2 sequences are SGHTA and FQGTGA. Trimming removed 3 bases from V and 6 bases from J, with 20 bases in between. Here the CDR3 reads CASSLDWGQGYSGELFF. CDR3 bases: TGTGCCAGCAGCTTGGATTGGGGCCAGGGGTATTCCGGGGAGCTGTTTTTT.

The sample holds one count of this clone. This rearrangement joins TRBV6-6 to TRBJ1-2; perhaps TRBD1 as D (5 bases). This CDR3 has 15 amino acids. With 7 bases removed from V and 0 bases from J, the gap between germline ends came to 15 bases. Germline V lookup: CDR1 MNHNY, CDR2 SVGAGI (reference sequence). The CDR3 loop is CASMGEGLANYGYTF. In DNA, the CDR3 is TGTGCCAGCATGGGGGAGGGATTAGCTAACTATGGCTACACCTTC.

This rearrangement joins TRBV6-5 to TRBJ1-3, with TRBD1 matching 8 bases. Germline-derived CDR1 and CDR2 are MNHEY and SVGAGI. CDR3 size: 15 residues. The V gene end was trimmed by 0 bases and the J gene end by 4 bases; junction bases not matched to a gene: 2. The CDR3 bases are TGTGCCAGCAGTTACTCGACAGGGGACGGAAACACCATATATTTT. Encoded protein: CASSYSTGDGNTIYF.

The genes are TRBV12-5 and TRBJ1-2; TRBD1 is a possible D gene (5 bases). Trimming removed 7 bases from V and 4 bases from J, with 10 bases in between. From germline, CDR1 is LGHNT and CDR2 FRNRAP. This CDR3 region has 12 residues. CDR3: CASEGFGYGYTF. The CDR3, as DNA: TGTGCTAGTGAGGGGTTCGGCTATGGCTACACCTTC. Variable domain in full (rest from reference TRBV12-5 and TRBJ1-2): DARVTQTPRHKVTEMGQEVTMRCQPILGHNTVFWYRQTMMQGLELLAYFRNRAPLDDSGMPKDRFSAEMPDATLATLKIQPSEPRDSAVYFCASEGFGYGYTFGSGTRLTVV.

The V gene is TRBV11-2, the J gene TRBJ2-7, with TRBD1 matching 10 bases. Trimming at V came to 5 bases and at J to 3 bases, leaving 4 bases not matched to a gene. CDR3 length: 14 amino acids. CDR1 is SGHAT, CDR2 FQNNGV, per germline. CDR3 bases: TGTGCCAGCAGCGCCGGGACAGGGGACTACGAGCAGTACTTC. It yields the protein CASSAGTGDYEQYF.

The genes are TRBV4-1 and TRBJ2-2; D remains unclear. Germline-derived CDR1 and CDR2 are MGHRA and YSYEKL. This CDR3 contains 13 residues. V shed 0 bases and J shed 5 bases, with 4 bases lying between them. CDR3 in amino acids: CASSQDRTGELFF. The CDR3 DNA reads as TGCGCCAGCAGCCAAGACCGGACCGGGGAGCTGTTTTTT.

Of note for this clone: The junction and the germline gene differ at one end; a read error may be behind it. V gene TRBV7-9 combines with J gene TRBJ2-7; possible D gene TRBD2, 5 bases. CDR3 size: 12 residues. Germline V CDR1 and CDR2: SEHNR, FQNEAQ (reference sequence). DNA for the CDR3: TGTGCCAGCAGCCGAAGGGAGACACACTCGAACTTC. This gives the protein CASSRRETHSNF. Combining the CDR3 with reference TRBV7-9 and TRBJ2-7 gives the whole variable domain DTGVSQNPRHKITKRGQNVTFRCDPISEHNRLYWYRQTLGQGPEFLTYFQNEAQLEKSRLLSDRFSAERPKGSFSTLEIQRTEQGDSAMYLCASSRRETHSNFGPGTRLTVT.

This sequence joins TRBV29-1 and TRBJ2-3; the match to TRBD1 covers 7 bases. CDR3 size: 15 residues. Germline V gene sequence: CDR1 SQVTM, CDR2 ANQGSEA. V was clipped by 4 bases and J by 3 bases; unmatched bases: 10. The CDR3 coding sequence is TGCAGCGTTGGATCCCAGGGGGAAAGTACAGATACGCAGTATTTT. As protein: CSVGSQGESTDTQYF.

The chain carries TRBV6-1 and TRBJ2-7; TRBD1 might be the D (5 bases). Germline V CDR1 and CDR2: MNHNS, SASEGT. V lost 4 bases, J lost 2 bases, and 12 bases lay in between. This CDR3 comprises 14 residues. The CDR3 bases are TGTGCCAGCAGTGCTCTCCAGGGCGCCTACGAGCAGTACTTC. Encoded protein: CASSALQGAYEQYF.

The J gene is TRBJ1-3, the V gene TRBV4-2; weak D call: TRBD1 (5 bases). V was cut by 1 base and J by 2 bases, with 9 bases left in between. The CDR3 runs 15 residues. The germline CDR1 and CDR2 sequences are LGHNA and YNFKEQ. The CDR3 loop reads CASSQGRGPGNTIYF. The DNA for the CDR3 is TGTGCCAGCAGCCAAGGGCGGGGCCCTGGAAACACCATATATTTT.

The CDR3 reads CASSQLPGWKKNSPLHF. Written as DNA, the CDR3 is TGCGCCAGCAGCCAACTTCCGGGATGGAAAAAAAATTCACCCCTCCACTTT. The rearrangement uses TRBV4-1 and TRBJ1-6; D uncertain. The CDR3 has 17 amino acids. Germline V gives CDR1 MGHRA, CDR2 YSYEKL. The ends were cut back, 2 bases at V and 7 bases at J, with 18 bases in the middle.

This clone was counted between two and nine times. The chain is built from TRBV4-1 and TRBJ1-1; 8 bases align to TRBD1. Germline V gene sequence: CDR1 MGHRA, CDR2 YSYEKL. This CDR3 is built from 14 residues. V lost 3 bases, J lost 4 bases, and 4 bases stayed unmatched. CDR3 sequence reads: CASSHEDRGTEAFF. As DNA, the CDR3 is TGCGCCAGCAGCCACGAAGACAGGGGCACTGAAGCTTTCTTT.

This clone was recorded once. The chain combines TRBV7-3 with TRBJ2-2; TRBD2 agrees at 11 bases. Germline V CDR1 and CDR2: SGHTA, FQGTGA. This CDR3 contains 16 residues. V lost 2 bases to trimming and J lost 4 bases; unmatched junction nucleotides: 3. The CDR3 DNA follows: TGTGCCAGCAGCTTAGTAGCGGGAGGGCGCACCGGGGAGCTGTTTTTT. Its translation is CASSLVAGGRTGELFF.

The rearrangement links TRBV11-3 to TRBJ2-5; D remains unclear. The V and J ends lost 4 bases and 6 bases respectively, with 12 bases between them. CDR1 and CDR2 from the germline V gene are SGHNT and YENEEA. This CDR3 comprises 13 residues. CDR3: CASSYLESQTQYF. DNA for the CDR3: TGTGCCAGCAGCTATCTAGAATCGCAGACCCAGTACTTC. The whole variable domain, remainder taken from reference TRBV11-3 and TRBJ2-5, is EAGVVQSPRYKIIEKKQPVAFWCNPISGHNTLYWYLQNLGQGPELLIRYENEEAVDDSQLPKDRFSAERLKGVDSTLKIQPAELGDSAVYLCASSYLESQTQYFGPGTRLLVL.

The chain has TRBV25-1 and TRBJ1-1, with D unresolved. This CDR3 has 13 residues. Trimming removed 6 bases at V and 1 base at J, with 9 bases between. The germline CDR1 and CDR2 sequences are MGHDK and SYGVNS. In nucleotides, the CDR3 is TGTGCCAGCAGGTCGAGTGGGAACACTGAAGCTTTCTTT. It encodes CASRSSGNTEAFF.

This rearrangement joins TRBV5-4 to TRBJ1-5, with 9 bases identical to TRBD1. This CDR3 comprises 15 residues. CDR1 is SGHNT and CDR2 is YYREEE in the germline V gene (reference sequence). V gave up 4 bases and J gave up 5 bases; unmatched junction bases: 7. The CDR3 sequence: CASSQGQGKDQPQHF. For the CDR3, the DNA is TGTGCCAGCAGCCAGGGACAGGGTAAAGATCAGCCCCAGCATTTT.

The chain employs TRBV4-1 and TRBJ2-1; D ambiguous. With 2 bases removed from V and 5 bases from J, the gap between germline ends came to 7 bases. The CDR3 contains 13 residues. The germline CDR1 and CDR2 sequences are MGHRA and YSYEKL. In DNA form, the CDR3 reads TGCGCCAGCAGCCAATACACAGACAATGAGCAGTTCTTC. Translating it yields CASSQYTDNEQFF.

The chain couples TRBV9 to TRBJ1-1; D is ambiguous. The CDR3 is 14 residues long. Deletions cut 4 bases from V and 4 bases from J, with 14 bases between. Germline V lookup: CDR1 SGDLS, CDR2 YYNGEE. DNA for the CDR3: TGTGCCAGCAGCCCCCCCCCGGGGAGCACTGAAGCTTTCTTT. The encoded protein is CASSPPPGSTEAFF.

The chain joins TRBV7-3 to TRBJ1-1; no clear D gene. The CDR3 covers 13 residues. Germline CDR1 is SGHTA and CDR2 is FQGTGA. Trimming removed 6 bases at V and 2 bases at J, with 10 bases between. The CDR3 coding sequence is TGTGCCAGCAGGGAGACTGCTAACACTGAAGCTTTCTTT. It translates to CASRETANTEAFF. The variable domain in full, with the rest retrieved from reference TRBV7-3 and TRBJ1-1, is GAGVSQTPSNKVTEKGKYVELRCDPISGHTALYWYRQSLGQGPEFLIYFQGTGAADDSGLPNDRFFAVRPEGSVSTLKIQRTERGDSAVYLCASRETANTEAFFGQGTRLTVV.

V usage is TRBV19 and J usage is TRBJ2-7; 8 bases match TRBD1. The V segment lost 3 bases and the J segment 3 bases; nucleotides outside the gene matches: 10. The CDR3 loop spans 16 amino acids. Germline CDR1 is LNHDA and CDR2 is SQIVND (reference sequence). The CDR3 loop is CASSIRTGKRNYEQYF. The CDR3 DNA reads TGTGCCAGTAGTATCAGGACAGGGAAGAGGAACTACGAGCAGTACTTC.

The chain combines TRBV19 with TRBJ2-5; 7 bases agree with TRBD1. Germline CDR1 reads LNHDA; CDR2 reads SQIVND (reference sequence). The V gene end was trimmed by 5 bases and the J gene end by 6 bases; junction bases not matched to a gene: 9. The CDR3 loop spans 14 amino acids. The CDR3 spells CASSVTGTAQTQYF. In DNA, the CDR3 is TGTGCCAGTAGTGTTACCGGGACAGCTCAGACCCAGTACTTC.